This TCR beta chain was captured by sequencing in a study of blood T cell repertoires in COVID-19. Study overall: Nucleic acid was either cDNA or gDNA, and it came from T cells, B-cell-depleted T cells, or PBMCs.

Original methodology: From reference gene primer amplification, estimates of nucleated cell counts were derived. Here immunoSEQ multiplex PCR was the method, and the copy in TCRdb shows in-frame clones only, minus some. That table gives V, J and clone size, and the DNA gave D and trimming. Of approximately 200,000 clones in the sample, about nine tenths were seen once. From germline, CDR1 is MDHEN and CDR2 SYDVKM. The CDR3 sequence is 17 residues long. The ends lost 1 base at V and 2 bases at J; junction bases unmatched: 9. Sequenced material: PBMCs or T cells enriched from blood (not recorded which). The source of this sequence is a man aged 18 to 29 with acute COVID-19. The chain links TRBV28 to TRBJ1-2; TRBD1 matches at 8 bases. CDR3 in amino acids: CASSLYDRTGKNYGYTF. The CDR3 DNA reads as TGTGCCAGCAGTTTATATGATCGGACAGGGAAAAACTATGGCTACACCTTC.